This T cell receptor beta chain was sequenced during a study of blood T cell repertoires in COVID-19. The overall study: Sites across the United States, Italy and Spain contributed samples from acute and convalescent COVID-19. T cells, B-cell-depleted T cells, or PBMCs supplied cDNA or gDNA.

The table came from immunoSEQ multiplex PCR; TCRdb's copy has only in-frame clones and leaves some out. The sample lists over 200,000 clones, around 89% seen once, with roughly 8.6% in the top ten. V was clipped by 2 bases and J by 1 base, with 5 bases between them. This CDR3 region has 13 residues. CDR1 SEHNR and CDR2 FQNEAQ come from the germline V gene (reference sequence). This chain uses TRBV7-9 with TRBJ1-1; unclear D gene. Material for sequencing was PBMCs or T cells enriched from blood (not recorded which). The sequence derives from a man in his forties who had recovered from COVID-19. CDR3 sequence reads: CASSLPENTEAFF. Here the CDR3 DNA reads TGTGCCAGCAGCTTACCAGAGAACACTGAAGCTTTCTTT.